A selection of T cell receptor beta chains follows, all from one sample in a study of shared clonotypes between healthy human individuals. TCRdb's copy holds only in-frame clones and misses some; the assay was immunoSEQ multiplex PCR. The repertoire includes approximately 700,000 clones, 73% of them detected once, and 1.5% to 2% sits in the top ten. The sequenced sample was memory CD4+ T cells sorted from blood. The receptors originated from a woman aged 30 to 39 in good health. Each CDR3 is given with its conserved first and last residue. D genes are given only for firm matches. Rows may omit the clone size; those that give it use once, few, many or a size class.

CDR3: CASSHRPSGRETQYF
DNA: TGTGCCAGCAGTCACCGACCTAGCGGGAGAGAGACCCAGTACTTC
D: TRBD2
J: TRBJ2-5
V: TRBV14
size: -

CDR3: CASSVDSVPSEQYF
DNA: TGTGCCAGCAGTGTCGACAGCGTCCCTAGCGAGCAGTACTTC
D: -
J: TRBJ2-7
V: TRBV6-1
size: -

CDR3: CASSLVTALETQYF
DNA: TGTGCCAGCAGCTTAGTGACCGCCCTAGAGACCCAGTACTTC
D: -
J: TRBJ2-5
V: TRBV7-8
size: -

CDR3: CAISEVGPGTEAFF
DNA: TGTGCCATCAGTGAGGTGGGCCCCGGCACTGAAGCTTTCTTT
D: -
J: TRBJ1-1
V: TRBV10-3
size: once

CDR3: CASSLERAGNTIYF
DNA: TGTGCCAGCAGCTTAGAGAGAGCTGGAAACACCATATATTTT
D: -
J: TRBJ1-3
V: TRBV11-2
size: -

CDR3: CASSEGWKQGDTIYF
DNA: TGTGCCAGCAGTGAAGGATGGAAACAGGGGGACACCATATATTTT
D: TRBD1
J: TRBJ1-3
V: TRBV6-1
size: -

CDR3: CASSSPYPQETQYF
DNA: TGTGCCAGCAGTTCTCCTTACCCACAAGAGACCCAGTACTTC
D: -
J: TRBJ2-5
V: TRBV27
size: -

CDR3: CASSEQSGRTYNEQFF
DNA: TGTGCCAGCAGTGAGCAGAGCGGGAGGACCTACAATGAGCAGTTCTTC
D: TRBD2
J: TRBJ2-1
V: TRBV2
size: -

CDR3: CAWSVASVTDTQYF
DNA: TGTGCCTGGAGTGTAGCCTCTGTCACAGATACGCAGTATTTT
D: -
J: TRBJ2-3
V: TRBV30
size: -

CDR3: CAWSRMYSSISDTQYF
DNA: TGTGCCTGGAGTAGGATGTACAGCTCCATCAGTGATACGCAGTATTTT
D: -
J: TRBJ2-3
V: TRBV30
size: -

CDR3: CASSVDPSEGTQYF
DNA: TGTGCCAGCAGCGTAGACCCCTCAGAGGGGACCCAGTACTTC
D: -
J: TRBJ2-5
V: TRBV9
size: -

CDR3: CASSIKSGRPNTGELFF
DNA: TGTGCCAGTAGTATCAAAAGCGGGAGGCCGAACACCGGGGAGCTGTTTTTT
D: TRBD2
J: TRBJ2-2
V: TRBV19
size: -

CDR3: CASSLHTGWAGANVLTF
DNA: TGTGCCAGCAGCTTGCATACAGGGTGGGCTGGGGCCAACGTCCTGACTTTC
D: -
J: TRBJ2-6
V: TRBV5-4
size: -

CDR3: CASSDSEQTEAFF
DNA: TGTGCCAGCAGTGACTCGGAACAAACTGAAGCTTTCTTT
D: -
J: TRBJ1-1
V: TRBV6-4
size: few

CDR3: CASSTTGSNEKLFF
DNA: TGTGCCAGCAGCACGACAGGGTCTAATGAAAAACTGTTTTTT
D: TRBD1
J: TRBJ1-4
V: TRBV28
size: -

CDR3: CASSPGLGRRNTEAFF
DNA: TGTGCCAGCAGTCCTGGATTAGGACGCCGGAACACTGAAGCTTTCTTT
D: -
J: TRBJ1-1
V: TRBV6-6
size: -

CDR3: CASRPGFLTNTEAFF
DNA: TGCGCCAGCAGGCCAGGGTTCTTAACCAACACTGAAGCTTTCTTT
D: -
J: TRBJ1-1
V: TRBV5-1
size: -

CDR3: CASSLRTGSPYNEQFF
DNA: TGTGCCAGCAGCTTGAGAACGGGCTCACCTTACAATGAGCAGTTCTTC
D: -
J: TRBJ2-1
V: TRBV4-2
size: -

CDR3: CASSFRQGASYGYTF
DNA: TGTGCCAGCAGCTTCCGACAGGGTGCTAGCTATGGCTACACCTTC
D: TRBD1
J: TRBJ1-2
V: TRBV7-6
size: few

CDR3: CSAGDSTNTIYF
DNA: TGCAGCGCCGGGGACAGTACAAACACCATATATTTT
D: TRBD1
J: TRBJ1-3
V: TRBV29-1
size: -

CDR3: CASSEDPQGATEAFF
DNA: TGTGCCAGCAGTGAAGACCCACAGGGGGCCACTGAAGCTTTCTTT
D: TRBD1
J: TRBJ1-1
V: TRBV6-1
size: -

CDR3: CASSLAQHYGYTF
DNA: TGTGCCAGCAGTTTGGCTCAGCACTATGGCTACACCTTC
D: -
J: TRBJ1-2
V: TRBV28
size: -

CDR3: CASSPGASGYNEQFF
DNA: TGTGCCAGCAGCCCTGGGGCTAGCGGATACAATGAGCAGTTCTTC
D: TRBD2
J: TRBJ2-1
V: TRBV27
size: -

CDR3: CASSYASGGRLAKNIQYF
DNA: TGCGCCAGCAGCTATGCTAGCGGGGGCCGACTAGCCAAAAACATTCAGTACTTC
D: TRBD2
J: TRBJ2-4
V: TRBV5-1
size: -

CDR3: CASSDQWGGELFF
DNA: TGCGCCAGCAGCGATCAGTGGGGCGGGGAGCTGTTTTTT
D: -
J: TRBJ2-2
V: TRBV5-1
size: -

CDR3: CASSIGRGIFIQYF
DNA: TGTGCCAGTAGTATCGGCAGGGGGATTTTCATTCAGTACTTC
D: TRBD1
J: TRBJ2-4
V: TRBV19
size: few

CDR3: CASSLLGGSVYEQYF
DNA: TGTGCCAGCAGCCTCCTAGGCGGGAGCGTCTACGAGCAGTACTTC
D: TRBD2
J: TRBJ2-7
V: TRBV7-2
size: -

CDR3: CASSLAPGQEKLFF
DNA: TGTGCCAGCAGCTTAGCACCCGGACAAGAAAAACTGTTTTTT
D: -
J: TRBJ1-4
V: TRBV7-6
size: few

CDR3: CASSGTGSGNTIYF
DNA: TGTGCCAGCAGCGGGACAGGTTCTGGAAACACCATATATTTT
D: TRBD1
J: TRBJ1-3
V: TRBV27
size: -

CDR3: CASGVDTQYF
DNA: TGTGCCAGCGGGGTGGATACGCAGTATTTT
D: -
J: TRBJ2-3
V: TRBV6-1
size: -

CDR3: CASSQVTGAYEQYF
DNA: TGTGCCAGCAGCCAAGTGACAGGGGCCTACGAGCAGTACTTC
D: TRBD1
J: TRBJ2-7
V: TRBV14
size: few

CDR3: CAGSQGRGTEAFF
DNA: TGTGCCGGCTCGCAGGGGCGAGGGACTGAAGCTTTCTTT
D: -
J: TRBJ1-1
V: TRBV30
size: few

CDR3: CASSSTDYGYTF
DNA: TGCGCCAGCAGCTCGACGGACTATGGCTACACCTTC
D: -
J: TRBJ1-2
V: TRBV10-1
size: once

CDR3: CASSLAWTDTQYF
DNA: TGTGCCAGCAGCTTAGCTTGGACAGATACGCAGTATTTT
D: -
J: TRBJ2-3
V: TRBV7-8
size: -

CDR3: CASKRSDYEQYF
DNA: TGTGCCAGCAAGCGGAGCGACTACGAGCAGTACTTC
D: -
J: TRBJ2-7
V: TRBV6-6
size: -

CDR3: CASSLSLNTEAFF
DNA: TGCGCCAGCAGTCTCTCACTGAACACTGAAGCTTTCTTT
D: -
J: TRBJ1-1
V: TRBV10-1
size: -

CDR3: CSVSQGATYEQYF
DNA: TGCAGCGTCTCACAGGGGGCCACCTACGAGCAGTACTTC
D: TRBD1
J: TRBJ2-7
V: TRBV29-1
size: -

CDR3: CASSPGQGVTDTQYF
DNA: TGCGCCAGCAGCCCCGGACAGGGCGTCACAGATACGCAGTATTTT
D: TRBD1
J: TRBJ2-3
V: TRBV5-1
size: -

CDR3: CASSPSAGVRDTQYF
DNA: TGTGCCAGCTCACCATCGGCCGGCGTTAGGGATACGCAGTATTTT
D: -
J: TRBJ2-3
V: TRBV18
size: -

CDR3: CASSLVTTSGSSYEQYF
DNA: TGTGCCAGCAGCTTAGTCACCACTAGCGGGAGTTCCTACGAGCAGTACTTC
D: TRBD2
J: TRBJ2-7
V: TRBV7-9
size: -

CDR3: CASRGDSNTEAFF
DNA: TGTGCCAGCAGGGGAGACAGTAACACTGAAGCTTTCTTT
D: -
J: TRBJ1-1
V: TRBV28
size: -

CDR3: CASSVATGAGYTF
DNA: TGTGCCAGCAGCGTAGCTACGGGGGCTGGCTACACCTTC
D: -
J: TRBJ1-2
V: TRBV9
size: -

CDR3: CASRTGTSGRGNTGELFF
DNA: TGTGCCAGTAGAACCGGGACTAGCGGGAGGGGGAACACCGGGGAGCTGTTTTTT
D: TRBD2
J: TRBJ2-2
V: TRBV19
size: -

CDR3: CASSLGVLTGQPQHF
DNA: TGTGCCAGCAGCTTAGGGGTGTTAACCGGGCAGCCCCAGCATTTT
D: -
J: TRBJ1-5
V: TRBV7-2
size: -